This T cell receptor beta chain was captured by sequencing in a study of blood T cell repertoires in COVID-19. The wider study: Samples representing acute and convalescent COVID-19 were sourced from the United States, Italy and Spain. The analysed material was cDNA or gDNA that came from T cells, B-cell-depleted T cells, or PBMCs.

In the source study's methods: Scientists estimated how many nucleated cells there were by amplifying reference gene primers. Sequencing used immunoSEQ multiplex PCR; TCRdb keeps in-frame clones, though not all of them. V and J calls and clone size follow that table, whereas D and trimming were derived from the DNA. The profile shows 190,000 or so clones, around nine tenths of them singletons. This CDR3 region has 16 residues. V gave up 4 bases and J gave up 2 bases; unmatched junction bases: 5. Germline CDR1 and CDR2: SEHNR and FQNEAQ (reference sequence). The V gene is TRBV7-9, the J gene TRBJ2-3, with 11 nucleotides matching TRBD2. The sample comprised peripheral blood. The sequence derives from a young woman who had recovered from COVID-19. The CDR3 DNA sequence: TGTGCCAGCAGCTCCCGACTAGCGGGGTACACAGATACGCAGTATTTT. Residues: CASSSRLAGYTDTQYF.